The 17 T cell receptor beta chains below were found in one sample sequenced in a study of T cells in Graves' hyperthyroidism and ophthalmopathy (dated by TCRdb to about 2019). The receptor library was made with multiplex PCR. The instrument given in TCRdb is Illumina HiSeq 2000. The TCR beta CDR3 regions were amplified from the RNA transcripts. The first round of RT-PCR for the TCR CDR3 was performed with the HTBI primer set and the Qiagen OneStep RT-PCR kit. TCRdb took the public reads, trimmed them with fastp at Q25, ran MiXCR for clone calling and kept in-frame beta chains. Every entry covers one CDR3 protein and lists the most common genes and DNA from its rows. The sample contains about half a million distinct CDR3 sequences, under 25% of them found a single time. In total, the top ten clones hold more than 25% of the sample. The sample was blood. Receptors originate from a man between 18 and 29 years old with Graves' hyperthyroidism.

This clonotype appeared a few times. The chain uses TRBV4-1 and TRBJ2-5; possible D gene TRBD1, 5 bases. CDR3 length equals 14 residues. Germline CDR1 is MGHRA and CDR2 is YSYEKL. V lost 8 bases to trimming and J lost 4 bases, with 17 bases between them. In DNA, the CDR3 is TGCGCCAGCTCCCCGGTCAGGGCAGGAGAGACCCAGTACTTC. The encoded protein is CASSPVRAGETQYF.

This clonotype was seen many times. This chain uses TRBV30 with TRBJ1-5; 11 bases map to TRBD1. The CDR3 loop spans 16 amino acids. V lost 2 bases to trimming and J lost 7 bases; unmatched junction nucleotides: 10. The V gene's germline CDR1 is GTSNPN and CDR2 SVGIG (reference sequence). DNA for the CDR3: TGTGCCTGGAGTCCGACCGGGACAGGGGGTTTACAGCCCCAGCATTTT. Its protein product is CAWSPTGTGGLQPQHF. Variable domain in full (rest from reference TRBV30 and TRBJ1-5): SQTIHQWPATLVQPVGSPLSLECTVEGTSNPNLYWYRQAAGRGLQLLFYSVGIGQISSEVPQNLSASRPQDRQFILSSKKLLLSDSGFYLCAWSPTGTGGLQPQHFGDGTRLSIL.

This clonotype was found many times. The chain joins TRBV12-3 or TRBV12-4 to TRBJ2-7, with TRBD1 as a possible D gene (8 bases). V was cut by 5 bases and J by 3 bases, with 17 bases left in between. The CDR3 is 15 residues long. CDR3 nucleotide sequence: TGTGCCAGCAGTCCAGGACAGGGAGGGGACTACGAGCAGTACTTC. Its translation is CASSPGQGGDYEQYF.

The J gene is TRBJ1-5, the V gene TRBV2; D gene unclear. The CDR3 has 15 amino acids. Germline CDR1 reads SNHLY; CDR2 reads FYNNEI. Trimming removed 6 bases at V and 2 bases at J, with 14 bases between. CDR3 sequence reads: CASRPGLVGNQPQHF. DNA for the CDR3: TGTGCCAGCAGGCCGGGTCTAGTAGGCAATCAGCCCCAGCATTTT. The whole variable domain, filled in from reference TRBV2 and TRBJ1-5, reads EPEVTQTPSHQVTQMGQEVILRCVPISNHLYFYWYRQILGQKVEFLVSFYNNEISEKSEIFDDQFSVERPDGSNFTLKIRSTKLEDSAMYFCASRPGLVGNQPQHFGDGTRLSIL.

As for this clonotype: A much larger clone lies one base from this, so it may be a read error. This chain joins TRBV6-2 or TRBV6-3 and TRBJ2-5; TRBD2 is a possible D gene (6 bases). Germline CDR1 and CDR2: MNHEY and SVGEGT. CDR3 length equals 16 residues. The CDR3 spells CASSRVGGPYQEAQYF. CDR3 bases: TGTGCCAGCAGTCGAGTGGGGGGACCGTACCAAGAGGCCCAGTACTTC.

V usage is TRBV7-9 and J usage is TRBJ2-2; tentatively, D is TRBD1 (5 bases). V was cut by 7 bases and J by 6 bases, with 21 bases left in between. Germline CDR1 is SEHNR and CDR2 is FQNEAQ (reference sequence). The CDR3 contains 16 residues. CDR3 sequence: CASNQGAGMYAGELFF. The CDR3 coding sequence is TGTGCCAGCAACCAAGGGGCAGGGATGTACGCCGGGGAGCTGTTTTTT.

The chain combines TRBV29-1 with TRBJ1-1; D may be TRBD1 (5 bases). Germline-derived CDR1 and CDR2 are SQVTM and ANQGSEA. With 2 bases removed from V and 1 base from J, the gap between germline ends came to 8 bases. This CDR3 spans 13 amino acids. CDR3 sequence: CSVERGANTEAFF. DNA of the CDR3: TGCAGCGTTGAACGCGGGGCGAACACTGAAGCTTTCTTT.

This clonotype was counted only a few times. The chain carries TRBV2 and TRBJ1-6; 11 bases match TRBD1. The CDR3 has 15 amino acids. V lost 8 bases, J lost 7 bases, and 7 bases stayed unmatched. Looked up from germline, CDR1 is SNHLY and CDR2 is FYNNEI. The CDR3 DNA sequence: TGTGCCAGCTCCGAGGACAGGGGGCGGAATTCACCCCTCCACTTT. It is translated as CASSEDRGRNSPLHF.

The chain joins TRBV3-1 to TRBJ2-7; D ambiguous. The CDR3 contains 14 residues. Germline V gene lookup returns CDR1 LGHDT and CDR2 YNNKEL (reference sequence). V lost 4 bases and J 5 bases, leaving 15 bases between the germline ends. DNA of the CDR3: TGTGCCAGCAGCCCCCCCGGCAGGAACCACGAGCAGTACTTC. This translates into CASSPPGRNHEQYF.

This sequence joins TRBV6-2 or TRBV6-3 and TRBJ1-4, with a weak D call TRBD1 (5 bases). Trimming left V 6 bases short and J 4 bases short, with 9 bases between. The CDR3 is 13 residues long. CDR1 and CDR2 from the germline V gene are MNHEY and SVGEGT. The CDR3 coding sequence is TGTGCCAGCAGACAGGTGATTAATGAAAAACTGTTTTTT. Translated, it gives CASRQVINEKLFF.

The table lists this clonotype with many counts. The chain carries TRBV28 and TRBJ1-5; D is unclear. This CDR3 comprises 13 residues. The germline V gene has CDR1 MDHEN and CDR2 SYDVKM. The V end lost 7 bases, the J end lost 0 bases, and 7 bases lay between the germline ends. CDR3 nucleotides: TGTGCCAGCAACGTTGATAGCAATCAGCCCCAGCATTTT. Its protein is CASNVDSNQPQHF. The variable domain in full, completed from reference TRBV28 and TRBJ1-5, reads DVKVTQSSRYLVKRTGEKVFLECVQDMDHENMFWYRQDPGLGLRLIYFSYDVKMKEKGDIPEGYSVSREKKERFSLILESASTNQTSMYLCASNVDSNQPQHFGDGTRLSIL.

The rearrangement uses TRBV15 and TRBJ1-5; D ambiguous. With 5 bases removed from V and 0 bases from J, the gap between germline ends came to 8 bases. The germline V gene encodes CDR1 LNHNV and CDR2 YYDKDF (reference sequence). This CDR3 region has 14 residues. In DNA, the CDR3 is TGTGCCACCAGCCCGAAGTATAGCAATCAGCCCCAGCATTTT. This translates into CATSPKYSNQPQHF.

Only a few counts were recorded for this clonotype. The V and J genes are TRBV6-1 and TRBJ2-7; D is ambiguous. CDR1 and CDR2 (germline): MNHNS, SASEGT. The CDR3 spans 12 residues. Between the trimmed V and J ends, which lost 3 bases and 1 base, there was a span of 4 bases. The DNA of the CDR3 is TGTGCCAGCAGTGATTGGTCCTACGAGCAGTACTTC. Protein: CASSDWSYEQYF.

This clonotype showed up many times. This chain links TRBV27 with TRBJ2-2; D uncertain. V was pared by 1 base and J by 3 bases, with 12 bases between. CDR1 is MNHEY and CDR2 is SMNVEV in the germline V gene (reference sequence). This CDR3 is built from 16 residues. CDR3 DNA sequence: TGTGCCAGCAGTTTATACCAAAACATAGACACCGGGGAGCTGTTTTTT. As protein: CASSLYQNIDTGELFF.

This clonotype has at least ten counts. The chain recombines TRBV19 with TRBJ1-2; no clear D. The CDR3 spans 16 residues. The V end was cut by 4 bases, the J end by 2 bases, with 17 bases between. Germline V gene data show CDR1 as LNHDA and CDR2 as SQIVND (reference sequence). In DNA form, the CDR3 reads TGTGCCAGTAGTACTTTCCTTTTGCAGCAGAACTATGGCTACACCTTC. Its protein product is CASSTFLLQQNYGYTF. The entire variable domain, with the rest obtained from reference TRBV19 and TRBJ1-2, is as follows: DGGITQSPKYLFRKEGQNVTLSCEQNLNHDAMYWYRQDPGQGLRLIYYSQIVNDFQKGDIAEGYSVSREKKESFPLTVTSAQKNPTAFYLCASSTFLLQQNYGYTFGSGTRLTVV.

The chain has TRBV12-3 or TRBV12-4 and TRBJ1-1; tentatively, D is TRBD1 (6 bases). Trimming stripped 2 bases from V and 0 bases from J, with 10 bases between. The length of the CDR3 is 15 residues. Here the CDR3 reads CASSLQGFMNTEAFF. Written as DNA, the CDR3 is TGTGCCAGCAGTTTACAGGGGTTTATGAACACTGAAGCTTTCTTT.

This clonotype was found a few times. The rearrangement uses TRBV5-1 and TRBJ2-5; TRBD1 or TRBD2 may be the D gene (6 bases each). The CDR3 runs to 14 residues. Trimming took off 4 bases at V and 2 bases at J, with 12 bases between the two ends. Looked up from germline, CDR1 is SGHRS and CDR2 is YFSETQ. CDR3 residues: CASSLGGLQETQYF. The CDR3 DNA is TGCGCCAGCAGCCTCGGGGGCCTGCAAGAGACCCAGTACTTC.